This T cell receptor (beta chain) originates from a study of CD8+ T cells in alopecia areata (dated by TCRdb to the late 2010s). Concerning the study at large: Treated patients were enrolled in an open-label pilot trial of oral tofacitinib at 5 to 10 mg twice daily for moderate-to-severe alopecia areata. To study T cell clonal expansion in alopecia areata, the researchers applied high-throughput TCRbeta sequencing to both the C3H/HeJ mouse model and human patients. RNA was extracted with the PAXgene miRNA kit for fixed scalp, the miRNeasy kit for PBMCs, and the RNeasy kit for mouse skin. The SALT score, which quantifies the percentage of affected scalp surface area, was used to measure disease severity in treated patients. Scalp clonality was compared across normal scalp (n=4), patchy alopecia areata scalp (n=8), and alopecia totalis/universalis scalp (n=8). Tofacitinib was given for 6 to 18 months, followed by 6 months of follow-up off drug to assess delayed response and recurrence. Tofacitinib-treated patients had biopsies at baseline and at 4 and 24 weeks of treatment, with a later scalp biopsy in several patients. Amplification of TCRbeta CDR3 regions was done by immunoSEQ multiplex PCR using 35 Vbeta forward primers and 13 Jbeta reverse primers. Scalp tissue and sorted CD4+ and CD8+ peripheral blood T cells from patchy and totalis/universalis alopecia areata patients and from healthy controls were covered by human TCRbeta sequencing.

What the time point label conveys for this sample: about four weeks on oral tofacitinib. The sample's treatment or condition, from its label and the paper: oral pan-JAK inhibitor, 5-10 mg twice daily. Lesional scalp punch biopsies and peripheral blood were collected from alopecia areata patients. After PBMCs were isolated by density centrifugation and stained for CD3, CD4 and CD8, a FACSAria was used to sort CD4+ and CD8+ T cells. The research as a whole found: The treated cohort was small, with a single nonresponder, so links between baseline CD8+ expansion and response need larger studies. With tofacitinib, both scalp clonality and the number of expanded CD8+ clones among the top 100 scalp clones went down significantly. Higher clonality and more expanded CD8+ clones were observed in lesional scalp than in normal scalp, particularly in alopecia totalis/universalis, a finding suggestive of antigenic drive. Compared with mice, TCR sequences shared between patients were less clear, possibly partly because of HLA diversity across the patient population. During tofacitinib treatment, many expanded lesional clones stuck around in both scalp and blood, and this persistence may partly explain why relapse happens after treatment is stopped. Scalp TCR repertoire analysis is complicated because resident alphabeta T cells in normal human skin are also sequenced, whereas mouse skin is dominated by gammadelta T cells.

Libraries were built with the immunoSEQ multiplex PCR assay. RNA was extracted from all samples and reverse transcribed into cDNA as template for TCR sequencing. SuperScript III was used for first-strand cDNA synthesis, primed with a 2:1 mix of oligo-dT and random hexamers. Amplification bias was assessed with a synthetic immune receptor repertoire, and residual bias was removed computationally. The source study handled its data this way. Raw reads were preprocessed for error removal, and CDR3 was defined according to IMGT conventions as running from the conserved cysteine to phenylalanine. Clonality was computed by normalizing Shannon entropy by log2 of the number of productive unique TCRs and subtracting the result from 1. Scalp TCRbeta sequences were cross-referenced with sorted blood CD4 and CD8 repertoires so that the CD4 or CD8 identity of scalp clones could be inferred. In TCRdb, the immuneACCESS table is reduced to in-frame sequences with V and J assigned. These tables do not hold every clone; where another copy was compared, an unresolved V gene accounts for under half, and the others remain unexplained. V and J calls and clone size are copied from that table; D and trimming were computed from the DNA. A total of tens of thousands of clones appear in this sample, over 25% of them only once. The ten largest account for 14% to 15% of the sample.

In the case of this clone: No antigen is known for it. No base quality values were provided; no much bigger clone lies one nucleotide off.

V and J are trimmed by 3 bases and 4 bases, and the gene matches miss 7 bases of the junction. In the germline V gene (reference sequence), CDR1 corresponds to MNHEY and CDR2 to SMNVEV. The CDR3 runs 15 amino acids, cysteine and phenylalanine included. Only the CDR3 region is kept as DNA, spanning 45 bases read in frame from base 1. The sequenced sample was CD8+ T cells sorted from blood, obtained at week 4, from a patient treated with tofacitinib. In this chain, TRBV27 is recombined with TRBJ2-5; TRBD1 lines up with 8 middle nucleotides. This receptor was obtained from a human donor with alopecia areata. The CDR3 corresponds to CASSLGPTGVETQYF. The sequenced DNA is TGTGCCAGCAGTTTGGGTCCGACAGGGGTAGAGACCCAGTACTTC.